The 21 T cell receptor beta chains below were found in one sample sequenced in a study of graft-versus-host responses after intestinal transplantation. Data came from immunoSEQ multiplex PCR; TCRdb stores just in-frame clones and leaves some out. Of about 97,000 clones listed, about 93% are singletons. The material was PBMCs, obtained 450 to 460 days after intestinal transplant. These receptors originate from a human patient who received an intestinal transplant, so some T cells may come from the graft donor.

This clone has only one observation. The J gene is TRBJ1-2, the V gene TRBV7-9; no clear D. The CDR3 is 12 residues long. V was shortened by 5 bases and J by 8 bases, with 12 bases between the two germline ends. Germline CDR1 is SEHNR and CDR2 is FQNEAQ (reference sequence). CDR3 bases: TGTGCCAGCAGCCCGGACGCGGGAGGCTACACCTTC. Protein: CASSPDAGGYTF.

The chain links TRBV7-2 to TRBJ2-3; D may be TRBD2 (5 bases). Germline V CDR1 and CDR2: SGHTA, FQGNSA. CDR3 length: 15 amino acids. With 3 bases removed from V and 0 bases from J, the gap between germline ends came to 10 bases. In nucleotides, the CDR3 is TGTGCCAGCAGCTTCCCGGGAACTAGCACAGATACGCAGTATTTT. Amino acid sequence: CASSFPGTSTDTQYF.

DNA for the CDR3: TGTGCCAGCTCACCACCTGGGGGGGTGCGGACAGATACGCAGTATTTT. Its protein product is CASSPPGGVRTDTQYF. The J gene is TRBJ2-3, the V gene TRBV18, with 7 nucleotides matching TRBD2. Germline loops: CDR1 KGHSH, CDR2 LQKENI. The junction had 6 bases not matched to a gene; V was cut back by 0 bases and J by 3 bases. CDR3 size: 16 residues.

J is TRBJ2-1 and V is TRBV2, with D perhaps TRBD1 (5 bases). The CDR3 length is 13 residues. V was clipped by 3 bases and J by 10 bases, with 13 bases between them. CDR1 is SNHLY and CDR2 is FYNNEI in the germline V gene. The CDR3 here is CASSDTDIREQFF. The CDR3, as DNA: TGTGCCAGCAGTGATACGGACATTCGGGAGCAGTTCTTC.

The CDR3 loop is CASLRTGSGNTIYF. The CDR3 DNA is TGTGCCAGCCTCAGGACAGGCTCTGGAAACACCATATATTTT. J is TRBJ1-3 and V is TRBV6-1; 7 bases agree with TRBD1. CDR1 and CDR2 from the germline V gene are MNHNS and SASEGT. J gave up 0 bases and V 8 bases, and 4 bases lay outside the gene matches. The CDR3 is 14 amino acids.

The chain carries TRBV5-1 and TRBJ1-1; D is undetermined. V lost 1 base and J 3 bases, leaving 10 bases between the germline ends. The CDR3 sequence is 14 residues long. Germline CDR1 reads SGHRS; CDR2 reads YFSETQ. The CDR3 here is CASSLRGGDTEAFF. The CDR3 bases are TGCGCCAGCAGCTTGCGGGGTGGCGACACTGAAGCTTTCTTT.

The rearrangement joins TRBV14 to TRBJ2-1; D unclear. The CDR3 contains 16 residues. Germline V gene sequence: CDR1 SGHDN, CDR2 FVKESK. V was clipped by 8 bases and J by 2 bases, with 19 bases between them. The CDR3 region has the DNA TGTGCCAGCGGCATAGGGCCCGACTCCCCCTACAATGAGCAGTTCTTC. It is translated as CASGIGPDSPYNEQFF.

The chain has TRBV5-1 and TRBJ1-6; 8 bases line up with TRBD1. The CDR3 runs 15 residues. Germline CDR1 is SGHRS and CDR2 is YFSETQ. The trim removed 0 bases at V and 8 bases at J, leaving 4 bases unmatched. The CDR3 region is CASSLGRTGYSPLHF. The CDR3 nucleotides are TGCGCCAGCAGCTTGGGTCGGACAGGGTATTCACCCCTCCACTTT.

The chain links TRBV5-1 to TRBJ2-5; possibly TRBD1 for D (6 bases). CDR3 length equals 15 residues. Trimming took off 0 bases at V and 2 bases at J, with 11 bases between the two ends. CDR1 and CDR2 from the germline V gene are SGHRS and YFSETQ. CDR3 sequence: CASSLAGTPQETQYF. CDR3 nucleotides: TGCGCCAGCAGCTTGGCCGGGACACCTCAAGAGACCCAGTACTTC.

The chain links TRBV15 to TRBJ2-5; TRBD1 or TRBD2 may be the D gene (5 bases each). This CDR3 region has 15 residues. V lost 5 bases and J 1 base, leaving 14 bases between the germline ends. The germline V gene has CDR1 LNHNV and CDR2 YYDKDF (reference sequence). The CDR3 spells CATSGLGTSQETQYF. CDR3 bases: TGTGCCACCAGCGGGTTAGGGACCAGCCAAGAGACCCAGTACTTC.

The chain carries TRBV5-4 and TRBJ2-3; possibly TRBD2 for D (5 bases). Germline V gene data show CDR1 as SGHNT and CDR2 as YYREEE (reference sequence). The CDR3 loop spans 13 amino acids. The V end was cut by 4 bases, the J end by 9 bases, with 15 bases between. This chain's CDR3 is CASSPRGRLTQYF. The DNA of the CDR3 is TGTGCCAGCAGCCCTAGAGGGCGGTTAACGCAGTATTTT. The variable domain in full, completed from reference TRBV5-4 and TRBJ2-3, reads ETGVTQSPTHLIKTRGQQVTLRCSSQSGHNTVSWYQQALGQGPQFIFQYYREEENGRGNFPPRFSGLQFPNYSSELNVNALELDDSALYLCASSPRGRLTQYFGPGTRLTVL.

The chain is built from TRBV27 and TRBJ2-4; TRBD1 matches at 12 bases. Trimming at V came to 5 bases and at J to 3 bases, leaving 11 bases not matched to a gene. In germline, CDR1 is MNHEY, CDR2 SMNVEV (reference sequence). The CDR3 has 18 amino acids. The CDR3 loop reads CASSIRGQGALGKNIQYF. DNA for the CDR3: TGTGCCAGCAGTATCCGGGGACAGGGGGCACTTGGCAAAAACATTCAGTACTTC.

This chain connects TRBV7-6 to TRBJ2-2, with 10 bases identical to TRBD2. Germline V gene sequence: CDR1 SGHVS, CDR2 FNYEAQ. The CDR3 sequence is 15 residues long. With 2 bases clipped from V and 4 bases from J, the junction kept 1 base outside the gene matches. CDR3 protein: CASSLPSGGTGELFF. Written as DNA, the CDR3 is TGTGCCAGCAGCTTACCTAGCGGGGGCACCGGGGAGCTGTTTTTT.

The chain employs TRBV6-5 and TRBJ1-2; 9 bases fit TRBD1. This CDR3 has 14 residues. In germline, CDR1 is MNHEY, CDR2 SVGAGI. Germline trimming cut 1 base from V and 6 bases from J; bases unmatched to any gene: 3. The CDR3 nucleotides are TGTGCCAGCAGTTACTTACAGGGGGCGCATGGCTACACCTTC. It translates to CASSYLQGAHGYTF.

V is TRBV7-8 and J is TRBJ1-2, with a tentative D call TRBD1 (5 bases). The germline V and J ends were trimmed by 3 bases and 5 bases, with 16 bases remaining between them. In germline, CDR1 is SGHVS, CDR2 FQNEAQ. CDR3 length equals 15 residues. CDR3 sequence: CASSFGPGRGYGYTF. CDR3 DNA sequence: TGTGCCAGCAGCTTTGGGCCAGGGAGGGGATATGGCTACACCTTC.

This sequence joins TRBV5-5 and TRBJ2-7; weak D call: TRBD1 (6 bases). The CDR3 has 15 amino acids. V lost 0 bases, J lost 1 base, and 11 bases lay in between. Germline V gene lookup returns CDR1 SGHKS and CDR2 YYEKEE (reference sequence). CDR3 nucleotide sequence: TGTGCCAGCAGCTTGGATGGGACACCTTCCTACGAGCAGTACTTC. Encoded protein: CASSLDGTPSYEQYF. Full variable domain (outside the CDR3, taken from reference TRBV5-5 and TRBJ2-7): DAGVTQSPTHLIKTRGQQVTLRCSPISGHKSVSWYQQVLGQGPQFIFQYYEKEERGRGNFPDRFSARQFPNYSSELNVNALLLGDSALYLCASSLDGTPSYEQYFGPGTRLTVT.

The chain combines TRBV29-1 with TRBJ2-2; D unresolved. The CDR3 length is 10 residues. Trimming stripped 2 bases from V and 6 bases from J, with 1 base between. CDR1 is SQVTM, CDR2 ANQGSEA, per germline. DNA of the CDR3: TGCAGCGTTGAATCCGGGGAGCTGTTTTTT. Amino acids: CSVESGELFF.

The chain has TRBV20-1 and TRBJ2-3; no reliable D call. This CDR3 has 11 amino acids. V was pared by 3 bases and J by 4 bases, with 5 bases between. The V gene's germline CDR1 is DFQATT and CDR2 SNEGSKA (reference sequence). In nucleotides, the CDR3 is TGCAGTGCTAGTACCGCAGATACGCAGTATTTT. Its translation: CSASTADTQYF.

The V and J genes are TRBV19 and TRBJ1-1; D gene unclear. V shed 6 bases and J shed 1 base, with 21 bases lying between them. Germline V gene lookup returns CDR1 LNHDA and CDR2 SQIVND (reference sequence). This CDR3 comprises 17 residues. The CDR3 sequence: CASRRRPLTLGNTEAFF. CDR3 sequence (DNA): TGTGCCAGTAGGAGGCGGCCTCTCACGCTAGGGAACACTGAAGCTTTCTTT.

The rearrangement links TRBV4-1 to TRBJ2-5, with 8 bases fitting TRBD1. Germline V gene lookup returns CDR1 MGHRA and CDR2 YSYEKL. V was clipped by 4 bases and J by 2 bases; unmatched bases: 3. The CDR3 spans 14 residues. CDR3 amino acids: CASSPRTGQETQYF. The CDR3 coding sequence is TGCGCCAGCAGCCCGCGGACAGGGCAAGAGACCCAGTACTTC.

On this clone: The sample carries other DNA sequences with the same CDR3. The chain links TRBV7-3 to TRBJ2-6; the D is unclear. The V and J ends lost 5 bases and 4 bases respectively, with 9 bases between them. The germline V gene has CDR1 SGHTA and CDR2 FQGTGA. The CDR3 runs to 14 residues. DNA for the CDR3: TGTGCCAGCAGCCCAGGTTCCGGGGCCAACGTCCTGACTTTC. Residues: CASSPGSGANVLTF.